This TCR beta chain was sequenced during a study of blood T cell repertoires in COVID-19. At the level of the study: Acute and convalescent COVID-19 specimens originated in the United States, Italy and Spain. T cells, B-cell-depleted T cells, or PBMCs provided the cDNA or gDNA that served as material.

This clone was observed a handful of times. The CDR3 runs to 12 residues. CDR1 and CDR2 from the germline V gene are MNHEY and SMNVEV (reference sequence). V was pared by 3 bases and J by 8 bases, with 10 bases between. Profiling relied on immunoSEQ multiplex PCR, and the TCRdb table lists in-frame clones only, not all of them. Found here are about 93,000 clones, 85% to 90% of them singletons; the top ten hold about 1.5%. J is TRBJ1-1 and V is TRBV27; no firm D call. The material sequenced was peripheral blood. The sequence was collected from a human donor with active COVID-19. The donor label of this sample is uncertain. In DNA form, the CDR3 reads TGTGCCAGCAGTTTTCAAGGAGCCGAAGCTTTCTTT. Translation gives CASSFQGAEAFF.